This paragraph covers one T cell receptor (beta chain) sequence. As yet, its antigen is unknown. This CDR3 comprises 16 residues. Germline CDR1 reads MNHEY; CDR2 reads SVGAGI. The sample comes from a study of CXCR3-negative and CXCR3-positive naive CD8 T cells. Study-wide results and caveats: In naive cells, CXCR3-negative and CXCR3-positive subsets had similar TRBV-TRBJ usage; memory cells differed. Diversity in memory CD8+ cells fell much lower than the comparably high levels seen in both naive subsets.

Naive CD8+ T cells had a CD45RO-CCR7+CD27+CD95- phenotype. 5' RACE that incorporated UMI labels was used to prepare the TRB cDNA libraries. TCRdb re-analyzed the 5' RACE reads; it lists each CDR3 protein once, without DNA. Its table records about 62,000 distinct CDR3 sequences. The receptor was isolated from a human donor in good health. Some clones in this sample may be carry-over from other donors' samples. The specimen sequenced was naive CXCR3- CD8+ T cells from blood. The subset was: CD45RO-CCR7+CD27+CD95- naive CD8+ T cells lacking CXCR3 (TNR3-). The genes are TRBV6-5 and TRBJ2-1; TCRdb indicates TRBD1, and absent DNA this call remains unverified. CDR3 protein: CASSPELADPGDEQFF.